This TCR beta chain was captured in a study of OX40 agonist ivuxolimab in advanced cancers. Study as a whole: Subjects had a mean age of about 65 years, with a range of roughly 23 to 79; around 80% were male.

Assay: immunoSEQ multiplex PCR; the TCRdb copy retains only in-frame clones and omits some. The sample carries about 32,000 clones, about 80% recorded once. This CDR3 has 15 amino acids. J gave up 2 bases and V 3 bases, and 5 bases lay outside the gene matches. The germline gives CDR1 SGHRS, CDR2 YFSETQ. The starting material was CD4+ or CD8+ T cells sorted from blood, obtained in a trial of the OX40 agonist ivuxolimab. This clonotype was sampled from an adult with an advanced solid tumor such as melanoma, head and neck, liver or kidney cancer. The chain employs TRBV5-1 and TRBJ2-1, with 7 bases lining up with TRBD2. CDR3 loop: CASSSGGTAYNEQFF. CDR3 coding DNA: TGCGCCAGCAGCTCCGGGGGGACTGCCTACAATGAGCAGTTCTTC.